Below, 23 T cell receptor beta chains from the same sample are listed, as sequenced in a study of monozygotic twins with inflammatory bowel disease. TCRdb reprocessed the 5' RACE reads, keeping one entry per CDR3 protein, no DNA. The sample includes 200,000 to 250,000 distinct CDR3 sequences. The material sequenced was blood. The receptors stem from a human donor with ulcerative colitis or Crohn's disease, or a healthy co-twin of an affected twin (not recorded which).

The rearrangement links TRBV6-6 to TRBJ2-3; as DNA is missing, the TRBD1 call by TCRdb cannot be tested. This CDR3 region has 14 residues. Germline CDR1 is MNHNY and CDR2 is SVGAGI (reference sequence). The CDR3 sequence: CASSYGRGTDTQYF.

This rearrangement joins TRBV14 to TRBJ2-5; TCRdb designates TRBD1, a call that cannot be tested without DNA. CDR1 is SGHDN and CDR2 is FVKESK in the germline V gene. The CDR3 has 16 residues. CDR3 region: CASSQIAPGVGETQYF.

The gene calls are TRBV6-5 and TRBJ1-5; TCRdb reports TRBD1, a call that lacks DNA to check it against. Germline CDR1 MNHEY, CDR2 SVGAGI. The CDR3 extends over 16 amino acids. CDR3 loop: CASSTGTGVSNQPQHF.

The chain combines TRBV29-1 with TRBJ2-5; the D call from TCRdb, TRBD1, cannot be confirmed without DNA. The CDR3 runs to 15 residues. Germline loops: CDR1 SQVTM, CDR2 ANQGSEA. The CDR3: CSVAQPDWYQETQYF.

CDR3 protein: CASSLAFGQYSGELFF. The chain combines TRBV7-8 with TRBJ2-2; the D gene TCRdb calls, TRBD1, cannot be checked with no DNA. The germline gives CDR1 SGHVS, CDR2 FQNEAQ. This CDR3 is built from 16 residues.

The chain carries TRBV29-1 and TRBJ1-1. CDR1 and CDR2 from the germline V gene are SQVTM and ANQGSEA. The length of the CDR3 is 12 residues. CDR3 in amino acids: CSVTQTVQEAFF.

The chain links TRBV7-9 to TRBJ1-5. This CDR3 has 12 residues. Germline loops: CDR1 SEHNR, CDR2 FQNEAQ (reference sequence). The CDR3 reads CASSQINQPQHF.

The chain couples TRBV3-1 to TRBJ1-1; the TCRdb D gene call, TRBD1, has no DNA to confirm it. CDR3 length equals 13 residues. Germline V lookup: CDR1 LGHDT, CDR2 YNNKEL (reference sequence). The CDR3 is CASSQGATVGAFF.

V gene TRBV5-6 combines with J gene TRBJ1-2; the TCRdb call, TRBD1, lacks DNA for checking. This CDR3 contains 12 residues. Germline CDR1 is SGHDT and CDR2 is YYEEEE. This CDR3 reads CASHAGARGYTF.

This rearrangement joins TRBV12-3 or TRBV12-4 to TRBJ1-1; TCRdb proposes TRBD1, but this gene call is untestable without DNA. The CDR3 is 13 amino acids. CDR3: CASSPDRGPKAFF.

V and J are TRBV7-9 and TRBJ1-2; TCRdb returns TRBD1, unconfirmable since there is no DNA. This CDR3 has 14 amino acids. Per the germline V gene, CDR1 is SEHNR and CDR2 is FQNEAQ (reference sequence). The CDR3 sequence is CASNRGDSNYGYTF.

The gene calls are TRBV3-1 and TRBJ1-1. The CDR3 extends over 14 amino acids. Germline assignment: CDR1 LGHDT and CDR2 YNNKEL (reference sequence). The CDR3 sequence is CASSPLGLDTEAFF.

The V call is TRBV12-3 or TRBV12-4, the J call TRBJ2-2; the TRBD2 assignment by TCRdb is unverifiable without DNA. This CDR3 spans 18 amino acids. The chain's CDR3 is CASSLGTSGGTNTGELFF.

This sequence joins TRBV20-1 and TRBJ2-3; TCRdb reports TRBD1, a call that lacks DNA to check it against. The CDR3 has 13 amino acids. Germline assignment: CDR1 DFQATT and CDR2 SNEGSKA (reference sequence). CDR3: CSARGQTSGTQYF.

The chain uses TRBV9 and TRBJ2-3. Germline CDR1 and CDR2: SGDLS and YYNGEE. This CDR3 is built from 16 residues. This CDR3 reads CASSVARASGTDTQYF. The whole variable domain, remainder taken from reference TRBV9 and TRBJ2-3, is DSGVTQTPKHLITATGQRVTLRCSPRSGDLSVYWYQQSLDQGLQFLIQYYNGEERAKGNILERFSAQQFPDLHSELNLSSLELGDSALYFCASSVARASGTDTQYFGPGTRLTVL.

The V and J genes are TRBV29-1 and TRBJ2-7; without DNA, the TCRdb call of TRBD1 cannot be checked. The CDR3 sequence is 18 residues long. The germline gives CDR1 SQVTM, CDR2 ANQGSEA. CDR3 sequence: CSALSTGTGTGSSYEQYF.

Its frequency marks this clonotype as medium-sized. The gene calls are TRBV7-9 and TRBJ2-5; TCRdb picks TRBD2, but there is no DNA to check that call. Germline CDR1 is SEHNR and CDR2 is FQNEAQ (reference sequence). This CDR3 has 16 residues. CDR3 region: CASSLVGGPLQETQYF.

V usage is TRBV4-3 and J usage is TRBJ2-1; TCRdb's assignment of TRBD2 cannot be checked, as there is no DNA. This CDR3 region has 17 residues. Germline V gene sequence: CDR1 LGHNA, CDR2 YSLEER. This chain's CDR3 is CASSRLTSGSLYNEQFF.

This CDR3 reads CSVERRVDTQYF. The J gene is TRBJ2-3, the V gene TRBV29-1; TCRdb's assignment of TRBD2 cannot be checked, as there is no DNA. CDR1 and CDR2 from the germline V gene are SQVTM and ANQGSEA. This CDR3 contains 12 residues.

J is TRBJ2-5 and V is TRBV6-1; TCRdb's D gene call, TRBD2, goes unchecked for lack of DNA. CDR1 is MNHNS and CDR2 is SASEGT in the germline V gene. CDR3 length equals 14 residues. The CDR3 loop is CASRAAGEGETQYF.

V and J are TRBV7-2 and TRBJ2-3. Per the germline V gene, CDR1 is SGHTA and CDR2 is FQGNSA. This CDR3 spans 16 amino acids. CDR3 sequence: CASSLGSSMITDTQYF. The complete variable domain, with remaining parts taken from reference TRBV7-2 and TRBJ2-3, reads GAGVSQSPSNKVTEKGKDVELRCDPISGHTALYWYRQSLGQGLEFLIYFQGNSAPDKSGLPSDRFSAERTGGSVSTLTIQRTQQEDSAVYLCASSLGSSMITDTQYFGPGTRLTVL.

The chain links TRBV5-8 to TRBJ1-5; no DNA is available, so the TRBD1 call from TCRdb remains unchecked. Per the germline V gene, CDR1 is SGHTS and CDR2 is YDEGEE. This CDR3 is built from 15 residues. The CDR3 sequence: CASSLSTMGGQPQHF.

The rearrangement joins TRBV3-1 to TRBJ2-4; TCRdb outputs TRBD1, but without DNA this stays unchecked. The CDR3 extends over 16 amino acids. CDR1 is LGHDT and CDR2 is YNNKEL in the germline V gene (reference sequence). CDR3 sequence reads: CASSYKGGLAKNIQYF.